These 5 T cell receptor beta chains were sequenced from one sample in a study of blood T cell repertoires in COVID-19. TCRdb's copy holds only in-frame clones and misses some; the assay was immunoSEQ multiplex PCR. The repertoire includes about 270,000 clones, around 90% of them detected once, and 3% sits in the top ten. The sequenced sample consisted of PBMCs or T cells enriched from blood (not recorded which). These receptor sequences come from a woman in her forties or fifties who had recovered from COVID-19.

The chain combines TRBV2 with TRBJ2-7, with 8 positions matching TRBD2. The CDR3 consists of 12 residues. J was trimmed by 2 bases and V by 10 bases; bases with no gene match: 4. Germline V gene data show CDR1 as SNHLY and CDR2 as FYNNEI. In DNA, the CDR3 is TGTGCCACCTACGGGAGGGCCTACGAGCAGTACTTC. It encodes CATYGRAYEQYF.

The chain carries TRBV13 and TRBJ1-1; 7 bases line up with TRBD1. Germline V gives CDR1 PRHDT, CDR2 FYEKMQ (reference sequence). V lost 5 bases to trimming and J lost 5 bases; unmatched junction nucleotides: 11. This CDR3 has 15 residues. The CDR3 region is CASSPATGAMTEAFF. CDR3 sequence (DNA): TGTGCCAGCAGCCCGGCCACAGGGGCGATGACTGAAGCTTTCTTT.

This clone has a handful of counts. The chain is built from TRBV15 and TRBJ1-6; 8 bases are shared with TRBD1. V trimming: 3 bases; J trimming: 6 bases; junction bases outside the gene matches: 4. CDR1 and CDR2 (germline): LNHNV, YYDKDF (reference sequence). The CDR3 runs to 15 residues. The CDR3 nucleotides are TGTGCCACCAGCAGGAGGACAGGGAGTAATTCACCCCTCCACTTT. As protein: CATSRRTGSNSPLHF.

The chain couples TRBV14 to TRBJ2-7; the match to TRBD2 covers 11 bases. The V and J ends lost 1 base and 4 bases, in that order; junction bases with no gene match: 18. Per germline, CDR1 SGHDN and CDR2 FVKESK. The CDR3 spans 20 residues. Here the CDR3 DNA reads TGTGCCAGCAGCCAAGTCCCAAGATATTCTAGCGGGAGGCCGCCGTACGAGCAGTACTTC. This sequence encodes CASSQVPRYSSGRPPYEQYF.

V gene TRBV7-2 combines with J gene TRBJ2-1; TRBD2 is a possible D gene (5 bases). Germline assignment: CDR1 SGHTA and CDR2 FQGNSA. The CDR3 runs to 15 residues. V gave up 5 bases and J gave up 5 bases, with 16 bases separating them. The CDR3 DNA is TGTGCCAGCAGCCTTGACGGGCTGACTAACAATGAGCAGTTCTTC. It translates to CASSLDGLTNNEQFF.